The present T cell receptor (beta chain) was sequenced within a study of blood T cell repertoires in COVID-19. Study-wide background: Donors in the United States, Italy and Spain gave samples during acute or convalescent COVID-19.

Under the authors' procedure: Nucleated cell counts were estimated from reference gene primer amplification. Measured with immunoSEQ multiplex PCR; TCRdb has only the in-frame clones, and not every one. V and J calls and clone size come straight from that table; D and trimming were deduced from the DNA. This sample has about 260,000 clones, with roughly 80% found just once. V was clipped by 4 bases and J by 4 bases, with 9 bases between them. Germline assignment: CDR1 KGHDR and CDR2 SFDVKD. The CDR3 has 13 residues. Those who participated ranged in age from roughly 18 to 89 years and resided in under 25 US areas.

The TCR comes from a man aged 30-40 years with acute COVID-19. Sequencing was carried out using PBMCs or T cells enriched from blood (not recorded which). The rearrangement uses TRBV24-1 and TRBJ1-2, with TRBD1 as a possible D gene (5 bases). The CDR3 DNA sequence: TGTGCCACCAGTGAAGCGGGGGTCTATGGCTACACCTTC. It specifies CATSEAGVYGYTF.